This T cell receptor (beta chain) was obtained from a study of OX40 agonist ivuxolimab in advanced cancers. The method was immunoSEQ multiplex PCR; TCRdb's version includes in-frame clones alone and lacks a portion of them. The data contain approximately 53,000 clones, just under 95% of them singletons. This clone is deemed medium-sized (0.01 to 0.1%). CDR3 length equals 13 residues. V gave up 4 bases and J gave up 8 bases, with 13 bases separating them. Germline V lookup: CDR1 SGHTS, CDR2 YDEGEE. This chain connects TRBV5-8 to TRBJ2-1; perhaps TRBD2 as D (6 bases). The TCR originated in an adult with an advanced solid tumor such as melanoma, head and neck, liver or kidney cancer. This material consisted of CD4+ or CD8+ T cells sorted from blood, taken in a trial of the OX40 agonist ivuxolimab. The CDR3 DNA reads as TGTGCCAGCAGCATCGTATCGGGAGATGAGCAGTTCTTC. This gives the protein CASSIVSGDEQFF.